One sample yielded the 5 T cell receptor beta chains listed below, sequenced in a study of glioma-infiltrating T cells after dendritic cell vaccination. Here immunoSEQ multiplex PCR was the method, and the copy in TCRdb shows in-frame clones only, minus some. The table includes about 92,000 clones, just over 85% detected once. The source material was blood, sampled before dendritic cell vaccination. Source of these receptors: a human donor with glioblastoma.

This chain connects TRBV2 to TRBJ2-2; 12 nucleotides align to TRBD2. CDR3 length equals 16 residues. Germline V gene sequence: CDR1 SNHLY, CDR2 FYNNEI. Trimming removed 4 bases from V and 3 bases from J; junction bases left unmatched: 3. The CDR3 protein is CASSATSGGYTGELFF. The CDR3, as DNA: TGTGCCAGCAGTGCAACTAGCGGGGGGTACACCGGGGAGCTGTTTTTT.

This clone was counted a single time. J is TRBJ2-1 and V is TRBV7-2; D is ambiguous. Between the trimmed V and J ends, which lost 0 bases and 0 bases, there was a span of 9 bases. Germline V gene data show CDR1 as SGHTA and CDR2 as FQGNSA. This CDR3 region has 16 residues. The chain's CDR3 is CASSLATTISYNEQFF. In nucleotides, the CDR3 is TGTGCCAGCAGCTTAGCTACAACAATCTCCTACAATGAGCAGTTCTTC. The full variable domain, its missing parts supplied by reference TRBV7-2 and TRBJ2-1, is GAGVSQSPSNKVTEKGKDVELRCDPISGHTALYWYRQSLGQGLEFLIYFQGNSAPDKSGLPSDRFSAERTGGSVSTLTIQRTQQEDSAVYLCASSLATTISYNEQFFGPGTRLTVL.

The rearrangement links TRBV30 to TRBJ2-7, with 9 positions matching TRBD1. This CDR3 spans 16 amino acids. The V segment lost 2 bases and the J segment 6 bases; nucleotides outside the gene matches: 14. Germline V lookup: CDR1 GTSNPN, CDR2 SVGIG (reference sequence). The CDR3 loop reads CAWSTPRRDRDIEQYF. The DNA of the CDR3 is TGTGCCTGGAGTACCCCCCGACGGGACAGGGATATCGAGCAGTACTTC.

V is TRBV7-2 and J is TRBJ2-7; possible D gene TRBD1, 5 bases. The V end lost 3 bases, the J end lost 7 bases, and 13 bases lay between the germline ends. CDR1 and CDR2 (germline): SGHTA, FQGNSA. The CDR3 spans 13 residues. The DNA for the CDR3 is TGTGCCAGCAGCTTCAGGGTGGTGTGGGAGCAGTACTTC. This translates into CASSFRVVWEQYF. Based on the CDR3 plus reference TRBV7-2 and TRBJ2-7, the full variable domain is GAGVSQSPSNKVTEKGKDVELRCDPISGHTALYWYRQSLGQGLEFLIYFQGNSAPDKSGLPSDRFSAERTGGSVSTLTIQRTQQEDSAVYLCASSFRVVWEQYFGPGTRLTVT.

This clone was recorded a few times. The V gene is TRBV25-1, the J gene TRBJ1-3, with no clear D. This CDR3 spans 15 amino acids. V was cut by 3 bases and J by 0 bases, with 9 bases left in between. Germline CDR1 and CDR2: MGHDK and SYGVNS. This CDR3 is CASSDKSYSGNTIYF. DNA of the CDR3: TGTGCCAGCAGTGATAAAAGCTACTCTGGAAACACCATATATTTT.